The subject of this entry is one T cell receptor beta chain. The antigen remains undetermined. The data stem from a study of vaccination and CD4 T cells after COVID-19. Study details: Everyone enrolled got two doses of BNT162b2 or mRNA-1273 vaccine.

Sequencing of the DNA from cultured CD4+ T cells was carried out with the Oncomine TCR Beta short-read assay. TCRdb ran MiXCR on the PCR reads and lists one entry per CDR3 protein. Of approximately 4,600 distinct CDR3 sequences in the sample, 50% to 75% are singletons; the top ten hold 40%. The V gene's germline CDR1 is GTSNPN and CDR2 SVGIG (reference sequence). This CDR3 comprises 17 residues. V shed 0 bases and J 5 bases; nucleotides not matched to a gene: 9. Described treatment: approximately 10-day PBMC culture with coronavirus spike peptide pools or control peptides (ViraFEST assay). Unexposed donor CD4+ T cells predated the COVID-19 pandemic, collected 2011-2018.

The source material was CD4+ T cells from blood, cultured in vitro. This chain uses TRBV30 with TRBJ2-5; 13 bases match TRBD2. This sequence was found in a human donor in good health. CDR3 region: CAWSVRRTSGSGETQYF. CDR3 nucleotides: TGTGCCTGGAGTGTAAGGAGGACTAGCGGGAGCGGGGAGACCCAGTACTTC.